A single sample gave rise to the 9 T cell receptor beta chains below, sequenced in a study of siplizumab effects on memory and regulatory T cells. Using immunoSEQ multiplex PCR, the repertoire was profiled, and TCRdb retains in-frame clones only, with some absent. The profile shows 65,000 to 70,000 clones, roughly 88% of them singletons. The sample taken for sequencing was Tregs sorted from blood. All receptors derive from a human donor in good health.

The chain joins TRBV19 to TRBJ2-6; D is ambiguous. Trimming shortened V by 7 bases and J by 0 bases, and 4 bases separated the two germline ends. Germline lookup yields CDR1 LNHDA and CDR2 SQIVND (reference sequence). The CDR3 loop spans 13 amino acids. The CDR3 DNA is TGTGCCAGTAAATTCTCTGGGGCCAACGTCCTGACTTTC. This gives the protein CASKFSGANVLTF. Filled out from reference TRBV19 and TRBJ2-6, the complete variable domain reads DGGITQSPKYLFRKEGQNVTLSCEQNLNHDAMYWYRQDPGQGLRLIYYSQIVNDFQKGDIAEGYSVSREKKESFPLTVTSAQKNPTAFYLCASKFSGANVLTFGAGSRLTVL.

V and J are TRBV11-3 and TRBJ1-1; 8 nucleotides match TRBD1. This CDR3 region has 16 residues. Trimming removed 5 bases from V and 4 bases from J; junction bases left unmatched: 12. Germline V gene sequence: CDR1 SGHNT, CDR2 YENEEA. The CDR3 DNA is TGTGCCAGCAGCACAACCGACAGGGGCTCTGGCACTGAAGCTTTCTTT. Its protein is CASSTTDRGSGTEAFF.

This sequence joins TRBV7-6 and TRBJ1-3; weak D call: TRBD1 (5 bases). This CDR3 contains 15 residues. Germline V lookup: CDR1 SGHVS, CDR2 FNYEAQ. V was pared by 5 bases and J by 0 bases, with 11 bases between. Written as DNA, the CDR3 is TGTGCCAGCAGCAGGGGCAGGGCCTCTGGAAACACCATATATTTT. This gives the protein CASSRGRASGNTIYF.

The CDR3 is CASSPTDWYNEQFF. In nucleotides, the CDR3 is TGTGCCAGCAGCCCCACGGACTGGTACAATGAGCAGTTCTTC. The chain joins TRBV7-9 to TRBJ2-1; possibly TRBD2 for D (5 bases). Germline V gene sequence: CDR1 SEHNR, CDR2 FQNEAQ (reference sequence). V lost 5 bases to trimming and J lost 4 bases, with 12 bases between them. The CDR3 consists of 14 residues.

The genes are TRBV30 and TRBJ1-2; tentatively, D is TRBD1 (5 bases). Germline V lookup: CDR1 GTSNPN, CDR2 SVGIG (reference sequence). The CDR3 has 13 residues. V lost 3 bases and J lost 2, with 10 bases in between. DNA of the CDR3: TGTGCCTGGAGCCCCCGGGGGAACTATGGCTACACCTTC. Translated, it gives CAWSPRGNYGYTF.

V is TRBV18 and J is TRBJ2-1, with 14 positions matching TRBD2. Germline V gene lookup returns CDR1 KGHSH and CDR2 LQKENI. The CDR3 extends over 15 amino acids. After removal of 3 bases from V and 7 bases from J, the junction contained 2 bases not matched to a gene. In DNA, the CDR3 is TGTGCCAGCTCACCCCGGACTAGCGGGGGGAATGAGCAGTTCTTC. Residues: CASSPRTSGGNEQFF.

The rearrangement joins TRBV7-9 to TRBJ2-1; 15 bases are shared with TRBD2. V dropped 2 bases and J dropped 12; count of bases not matched to a gene: 5. This CDR3 spans 15 amino acids. CDR1 SEHNR and CDR2 FQNEAQ come from the germline V gene (reference sequence). The CDR3 reads CASSLPGTSGRRQFF. Written as DNA, the CDR3 is TGTGCCAGCAGCTTACCCGGGACTAGCGGGAGGCGGCAGTTCTTC.

This chain joins TRBV19 and TRBJ1-1; D ambiguous. Germline values: CDR1 LNHDA, CDR2 SQIVND (reference sequence). V lost 4 bases and J lost 0, with 15 bases in between. This CDR3 has 16 amino acids. The CDR3 loop is CASSKDPIYVNTEAFF. The CDR3 DNA sequence: TGTGCCAGTAGTAAAGATCCTATTTATGTGAACACTGAAGCTTTCTTT.

The V gene is TRBV7-3, the J gene TRBJ2-7, with TRBD2 matching 8 bases. With 1 base clipped from V and 1 base from J, the junction kept 3 bases outside the gene matches. The CDR3 is made up of 15 amino acids. CDR1 and CDR2 from the germline V gene are SGHTA and FQGTGA. This CDR3 reads CASSLISGGSYEQYF. The CDR3 bases are TGTGCCAGCAGCTTAATCTCGGGGGGGTCCTACGAGCAGTACTTC.